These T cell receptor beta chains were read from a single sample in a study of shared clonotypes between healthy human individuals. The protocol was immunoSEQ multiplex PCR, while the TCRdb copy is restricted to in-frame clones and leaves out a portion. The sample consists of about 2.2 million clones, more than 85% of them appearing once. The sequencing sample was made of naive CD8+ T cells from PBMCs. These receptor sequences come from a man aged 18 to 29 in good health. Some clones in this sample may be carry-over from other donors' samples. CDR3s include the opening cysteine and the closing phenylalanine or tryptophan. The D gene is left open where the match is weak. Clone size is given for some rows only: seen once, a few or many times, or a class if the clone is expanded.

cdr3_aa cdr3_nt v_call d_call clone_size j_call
CASSFLLAGRGETQYF TGTGCCAGCAGCTTCCTCTTAGCGGGGAGGGGAGAGACCCAGTACTTC TRBV7-6 TRBD2 . TRBJ2-5
CASSDEAGGAGQYF TGTGCCAGCAGTGATGAAGCGGGAGGAGCCGGGCAGTACTTC TRBV2 TRBD2 . TRBJ2-7
CASSRESYGAFF TGTGCCAGCAGTCGTGAGTCATATGGAGCTTTCTTT TRBV6-1 . . TRBJ1-1
CASSQRLEIYEQYF TGTGCCAGCAGTCAACGACTAGAGATCTACGAGCAGTACTTC TRBV27 . . TRBJ2-7
CASSVDRGTILAKNIQYF TGTGCCAGCAGCGTCGACAGGGGGACTATATTAGCCAAAAACATTCAGTACTTC TRBV28 TRBD1 . TRBJ2-4
CASSIGLAGSGEQYF TGTGCCAGCAGCATAGGACTAGCGGGTTCTGGGGAGCAGTACTTC TRBV5-8 TRBD2 once TRBJ2-7
CASSPGVSSYNEQFF TGTGCCAGCAGCCCGGGAGTAAGCTCCTACAATGAGCAGTTCTTC TRBV11-2 . . TRBJ2-1
CASSELSGYGYTF TGTGCCAGCAGTGAATTGTCAGGGTATGGCTACACCTTC TRBV6-1 . . TRBJ1-2
CASSLDPGAPEAFF TGTGCCAGCAGCTTAGATCCGGGGGCCCCTGAAGCTTTCTTT TRBV11-2 . . TRBJ1-1
CASSLGAENQPQHF TGTGCCAGCAGTTTAGGGGCAGAGAATCAGCCCCAGCATTTT TRBV27 . many TRBJ1-5
CASSQDPGLVYEQYF TGCGCCAGCAGCCAAGATCCGGGACTGGTCTACGAGCAGTACTTC TRBV4-3 . . TRBJ2-7
CASRADGRNQPQHF TGTGCCAGCAGAGCTGACGGACGAAATCAGCCCCAGCATTTT TRBV6-6 . . TRBJ1-5
CASSSNDRERDIQYF TGTGCCAGCAGCTCAAATGACAGGGAGAGGGACATTCAGTACTTC TRBV7-9 TRBD1 once TRBJ2-4
CASSQKSPGLVFYEQYF TGTGCCAGCAGCCAAAAGTCTCCGGGACTAGTTTTCTACGAGCAGTACTTC TRBV14 TRBD2 . TRBJ2-7
CASSTRDSPEAFF TGCGCCAGCAGCACAAGGGACTCCCCGGAAGCTTTCTTT TRBV5-1 . once TRBJ1-1
CASSFRDRGLFDEQYF TGTGCCAGCAGCTTCCGGGACAGGGGCCTCTTTGACGAGCAGTACTTC TRBV5-6 TRBD1 . TRBJ2-7
CAIREAGPNEKLFF TGTGCCATCAGGGAGGCAGGGCCTAATGAAAAACTGTTTTTT TRBV10-3 . few TRBJ1-4
CASKGWEVDTQYF TGTGCCAGCAAGGGGTGGGAGGTGGATACGCAGTATTTT TRBV27 . . TRBJ2-3
CASSGGTDRASYEQYF TGTGCCAGCAGCGGAGGAACCGACAGAGCTTCCTACGAGCAGTACTTC TRBV9 . . TRBJ2-7
CASSVGGMDGYTF TGTGCCAGCAGCGTTGGGGGTATGGATGGCTACACCTTC TRBV9 . . TRBJ1-2
CATSGPGEANEQYF TGTGCCACCAGCGGACCTGGCGAGGCAAACGAGCAGTACTTC TRBV15 . once TRBJ2-7
CASSLAHAAGGYGYTF TGTGCCAGCAGCTTAGCCCACGCGGCAGGGGGCTATGGCTACACCTTC TRBV7-9 TRBD1 . TRBJ1-2
CASSPDSGAGNTIYF TGCGCCAGCAGCCCGGACAGTGGCGCTGGAAACACCATATATTTT TRBV4-1 . . TRBJ1-3
CASSFSSGEAGELFF TGTGCCAGCAGTTTTTCTTCGGGAGAGGCCGGGGAGCTGTTTTTT TRBV27 . . TRBJ2-2
CASSLGRGFWYEQYF TGTGCCAGCAGCTTGGGGAGGGGGTTTTGGTACGAGCAGTACTTC TRBV5-6 . . TRBJ2-7
CASSTSYSAPYEQYF TGTGCCAGCAGCACCTCATACAGCGCCCCCTACGAGCAGTACTTC TRBV2 . . TRBJ2-7
CASSVLADTDTQYF TGTGCCAGCAGTGTCCTAGCCGACACAGATACGCAGTATTTT TRBV27 . . TRBJ2-3
CASSMAGLAYNEQFF TGTGCCAGTAGTATGGCGGGTCTAGCTTACAATGAGCAGTTCTTC TRBV19 . . TRBJ2-1
CASTTHNPPNTEAFF TGTGCCAGCACTACCCACAACCCTCCGAACACTGAAGCTTTCTTT TRBV6-1 . . TRBJ1-1
CASTAGVTGELFF TGTGCCAGCACTGCAGGCGTCACCGGGGAGCTGTTTTTT TRBV4-2 . . TRBJ2-2
CASSESGREDEKLFF TGTGCCAGCAGTGAATCAGGCCGAGAGGATGAAAAACTGTTTTTT TRBV25-1 . . TRBJ1-4
CASTLAAGGGQETQYF TGTGCCAGCACCCTGGCCGCGGGAGGAGGGCAAGAGACCCAGTACTTC TRBV2 TRBD2 . TRBJ2-5
CSVEFKTGRKNEQYF TGCAGCGTTGAGTTTAAGACAGGGAGAAAAAACGAGCAGTACTTC TRBV29-1 TRBD1 once TRBJ2-7
CASSQVKGRRPFF TGCGCCAGCAGCCAAGTAAAAGGGAGACGTCCGTTCTTC TRBV4-3 . . TRBJ2-1
CASSSPDRAYEQYF TGTGCCAGCAGCTCCCCAGACAGGGCTTACGAGCAGTACTTC TRBV7-9 TRBD1 . TRBJ2-7
CASRSIPTDTQYF TGTGCCAGCAGATCAATACCCACAGATACGCAGTATTTT TRBV27 . . TRBJ2-3
CSVTRREVYNEQFF TGCAGCGTCACTAGGCGGGAGGTTTACAATGAGCAGTTCTTC TRBV29-1 TRBD2 . TRBJ2-1